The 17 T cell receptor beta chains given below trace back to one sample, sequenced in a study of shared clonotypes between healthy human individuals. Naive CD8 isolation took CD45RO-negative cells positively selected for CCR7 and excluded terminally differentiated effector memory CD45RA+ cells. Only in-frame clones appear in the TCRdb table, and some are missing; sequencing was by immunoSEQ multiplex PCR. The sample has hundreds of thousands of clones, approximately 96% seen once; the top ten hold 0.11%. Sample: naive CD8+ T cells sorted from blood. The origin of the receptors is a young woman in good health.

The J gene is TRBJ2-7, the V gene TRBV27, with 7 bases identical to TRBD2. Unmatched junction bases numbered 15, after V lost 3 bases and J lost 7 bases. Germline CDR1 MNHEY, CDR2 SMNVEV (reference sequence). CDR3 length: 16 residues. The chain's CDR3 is CASSLGYDSGLEEQYF. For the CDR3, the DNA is TGTGCCAGCAGTTTGGGCTATGATAGCGGGCTAGAGGAGCAGTACTTC.

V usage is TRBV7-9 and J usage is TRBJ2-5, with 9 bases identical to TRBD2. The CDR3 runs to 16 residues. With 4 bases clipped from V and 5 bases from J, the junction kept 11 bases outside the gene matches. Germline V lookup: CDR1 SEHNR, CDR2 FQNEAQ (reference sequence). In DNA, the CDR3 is TGTGCCAGCAGCTCGAGGCGGGAGGGCCTGTATGAGACCCAGTACTTC. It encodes CASSSRREGLYETQYF.

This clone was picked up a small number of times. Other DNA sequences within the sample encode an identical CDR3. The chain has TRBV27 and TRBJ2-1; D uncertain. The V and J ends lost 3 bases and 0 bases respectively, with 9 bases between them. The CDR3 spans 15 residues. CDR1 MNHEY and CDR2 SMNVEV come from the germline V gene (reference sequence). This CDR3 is CASSLGGSSYNEQFF. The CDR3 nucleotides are TGTGCCAGCAGTTTGGGCGGCAGCTCCTACAATGAGCAGTTCTTC.

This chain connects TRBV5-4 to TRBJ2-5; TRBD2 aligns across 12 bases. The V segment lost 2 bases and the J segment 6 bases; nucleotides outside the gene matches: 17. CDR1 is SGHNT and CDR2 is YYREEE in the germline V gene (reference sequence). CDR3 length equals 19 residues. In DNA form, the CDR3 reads TGTGCCAGCAGCTTTGGACAGTATCGGACTAGCGGGATTTCCAAGACCCAGTACTTC. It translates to CASSFGQYRTSGISKTQYF.

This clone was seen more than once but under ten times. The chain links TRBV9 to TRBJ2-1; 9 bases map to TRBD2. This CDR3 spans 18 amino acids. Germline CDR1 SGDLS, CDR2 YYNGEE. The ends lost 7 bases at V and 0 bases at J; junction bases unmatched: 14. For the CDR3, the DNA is TGTGCCAGCGCTGAACAGCGGGAGGAATACCGCTCCTACAATGAGCAGTTCTTC. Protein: CASAEQREEYRSYNEQFF.

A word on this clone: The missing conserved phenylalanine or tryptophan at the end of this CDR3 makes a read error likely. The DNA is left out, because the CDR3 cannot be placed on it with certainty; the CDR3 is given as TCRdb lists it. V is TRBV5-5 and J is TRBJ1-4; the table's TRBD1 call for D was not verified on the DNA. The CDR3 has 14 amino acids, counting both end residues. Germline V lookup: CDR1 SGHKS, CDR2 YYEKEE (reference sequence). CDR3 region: CASSPGFMVTGDAV.

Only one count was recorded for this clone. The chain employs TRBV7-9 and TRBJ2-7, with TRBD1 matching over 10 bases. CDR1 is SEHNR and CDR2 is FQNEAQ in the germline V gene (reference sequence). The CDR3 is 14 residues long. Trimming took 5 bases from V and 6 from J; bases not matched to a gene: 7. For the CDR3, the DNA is TGTGCCAGCAGCCCCGGGACAGGGGACGCCGAGCAGTACTTC. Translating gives CASSPGTGDAEQYF.

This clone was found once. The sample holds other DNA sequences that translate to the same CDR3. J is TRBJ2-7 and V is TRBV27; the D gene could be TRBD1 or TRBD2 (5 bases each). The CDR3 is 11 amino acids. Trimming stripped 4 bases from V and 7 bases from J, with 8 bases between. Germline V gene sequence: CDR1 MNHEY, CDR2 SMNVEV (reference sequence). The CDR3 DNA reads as TGTGCCAGCAGTTGGGGCGGGGAGCAGTACTTC. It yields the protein CASSWGGEQYF.

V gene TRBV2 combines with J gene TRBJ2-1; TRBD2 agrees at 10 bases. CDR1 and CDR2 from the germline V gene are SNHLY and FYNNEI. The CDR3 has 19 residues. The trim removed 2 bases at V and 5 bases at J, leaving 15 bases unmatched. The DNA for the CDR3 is TGTGCCAGCAGTGAAATGTCAGGGCTAGCGGGAGATATGGACAATGAGCAGTTCTTC. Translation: CASSEMSGLAGDMDNEQFF.

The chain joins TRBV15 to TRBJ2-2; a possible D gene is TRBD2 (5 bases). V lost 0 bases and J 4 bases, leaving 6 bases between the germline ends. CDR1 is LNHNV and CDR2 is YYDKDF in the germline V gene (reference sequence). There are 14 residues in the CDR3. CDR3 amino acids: CATSRERGTGELFF. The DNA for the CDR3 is TGTGCCACCAGCAGAGAACGGGGCACCGGGGAGCTGTTTTTT.

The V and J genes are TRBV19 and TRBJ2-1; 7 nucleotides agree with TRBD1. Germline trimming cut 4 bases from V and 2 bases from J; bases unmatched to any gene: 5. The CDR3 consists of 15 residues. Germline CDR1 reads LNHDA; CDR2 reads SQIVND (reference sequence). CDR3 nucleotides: TGTGCCAGTAGTACCGAGACAGGGACCTACAATGAGCAGTTCTTC. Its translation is CASSTETGTYNEQFF.

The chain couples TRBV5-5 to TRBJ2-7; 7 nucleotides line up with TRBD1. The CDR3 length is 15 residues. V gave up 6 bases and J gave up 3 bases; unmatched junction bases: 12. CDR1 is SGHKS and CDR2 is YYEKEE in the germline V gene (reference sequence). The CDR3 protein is CASTILGTEYYEQYF. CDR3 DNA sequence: TGTGCCAGCACCATTCTCGGGACAGAGTACTACGAGCAGTACTTC.

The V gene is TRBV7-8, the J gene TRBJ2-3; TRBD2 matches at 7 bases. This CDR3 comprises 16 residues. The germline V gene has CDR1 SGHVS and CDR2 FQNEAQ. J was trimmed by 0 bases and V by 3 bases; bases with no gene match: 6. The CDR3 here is CASSFQLATSTDTQYF. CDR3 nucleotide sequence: TGTGCCAGCAGCTTCCAACTAGCGACCAGCACAGATACGCAGTATTTT.

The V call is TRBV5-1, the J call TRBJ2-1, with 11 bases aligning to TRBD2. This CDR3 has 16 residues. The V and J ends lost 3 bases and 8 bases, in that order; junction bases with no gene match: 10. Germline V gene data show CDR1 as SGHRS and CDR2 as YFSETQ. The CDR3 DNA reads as TGCGCCAGCAGCTCCGCTATAGCGGGAGGGCCCGATGAGCAGTTCTTC. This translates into CASSSAIAGGPDEQFF.

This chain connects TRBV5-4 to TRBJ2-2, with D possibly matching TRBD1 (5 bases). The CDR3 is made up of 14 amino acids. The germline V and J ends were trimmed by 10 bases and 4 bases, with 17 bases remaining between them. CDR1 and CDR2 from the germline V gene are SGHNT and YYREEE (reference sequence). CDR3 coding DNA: TGTGCCTCACAGGACGTGGTAGGCACCGGGGAGCTGTTTTTT. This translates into CASQDVVGTGELFF.

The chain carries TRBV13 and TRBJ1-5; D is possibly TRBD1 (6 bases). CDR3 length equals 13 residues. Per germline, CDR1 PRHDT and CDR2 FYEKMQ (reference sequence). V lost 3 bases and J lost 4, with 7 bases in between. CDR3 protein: CASSLDSNQPQHF. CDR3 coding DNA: TGTGCCAGCAGCTTGGACAGTAATCAGCCCCAGCATTTT.

CDR3: CASSLSPGAPTGELFF. The CDR3 DNA follows: TGTGCCAGCAGTTTATCCCCAGGGGCTCCCACCGGGGAGCTGTTTTTT. The chain recombines TRBV27 with TRBJ2-2; a weak D match, TRBD1 (6 bases). CDR1 and CDR2 (germline): MNHEY, SMNVEV (reference sequence). The length of the CDR3 is 16 residues. Trimming removed 0 bases at V and 4 bases at J, with 12 bases between.